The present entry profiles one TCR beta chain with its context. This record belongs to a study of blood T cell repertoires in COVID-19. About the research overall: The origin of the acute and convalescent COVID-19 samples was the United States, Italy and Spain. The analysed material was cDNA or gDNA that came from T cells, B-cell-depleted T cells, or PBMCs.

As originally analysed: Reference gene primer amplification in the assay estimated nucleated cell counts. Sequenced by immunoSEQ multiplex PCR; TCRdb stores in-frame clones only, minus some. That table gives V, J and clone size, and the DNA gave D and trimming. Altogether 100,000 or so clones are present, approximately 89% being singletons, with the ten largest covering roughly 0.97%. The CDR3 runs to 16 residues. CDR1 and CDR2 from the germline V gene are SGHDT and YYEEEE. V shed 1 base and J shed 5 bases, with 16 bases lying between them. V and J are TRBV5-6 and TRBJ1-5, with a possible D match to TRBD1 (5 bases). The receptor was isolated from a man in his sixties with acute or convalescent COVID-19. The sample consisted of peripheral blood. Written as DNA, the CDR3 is TGTGCCAGCAGCTTGTGTCCCCGGGACTTTTATCAGCCCCAGCATTTT. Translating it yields CASSLCPRDFYQPQHF. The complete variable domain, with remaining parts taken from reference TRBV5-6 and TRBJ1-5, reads DAGVTQSPTHLIKTRGQQVTLRCSPKSGHDTVSWYQQALGQGPQFIFQYYEEEERQRGNFPDRFSGHQFPNYSSELNVNALLLGDSALYLCASSLCPRDFYQPQHFGDGTRLSIL.